These 21 T cell receptor beta chains originate from one sample sequenced in a study of identical twins. TCRdb re-called the 5' RACE reads through MiXCR, storing one row per CDR3 protein. The sample carries roughly 690,000 distinct CDR3 sequences, around 20% recorded once. The same sample was also studied in work on T cells expressing NK-cell markers.

Material: PBMCs. All receptors derive from a young woman in good health.

The chain recombines TRBV25-1 with TRBJ2-1, with TRBD1 matching over 10 bases. CDR1 MGHDK and CDR2 SYGVNS come from the germline V gene. V shed 2 bases and J 8 bases; nucleotides not matched to a gene: 9. The CDR3 consists of 16 residues. CDR3 in DNA: TGTGCCAGCAGTGAAGTCCCGGGACAGGGGAGAGATGAGCAGTTCTTC. Protein product: CASSEVPGQGRDEQFF.

This clonotype was observed a few times. This chain links TRBV19 with TRBJ1-2; D may be TRBD1 (6 bases). CDR3 size: 14 residues. Trimming left V 6 bases short and J 6 bases short, with 17 bases between. Per germline, CDR1 LNHDA and CDR2 SQIVND (reference sequence). The CDR3 nucleotides are TGTGCCAGTAGCGCCTCCACAGGGATAGATGGCTACACCTTC. Translated: CASSASTGIDGYTF.

This clonotype was detected only once. The chain combines TRBV6-5 with TRBJ2-2, with 12 bases matching TRBD2. This CDR3 has 16 residues. The germline V gene encodes CDR1 MNHEY and CDR2 SVGAGI. V lost 2 bases to trimming and J lost 8 bases; unmatched junction nucleotides: 6. CDR3 coding DNA: TGTGCCAGCAGTTACGGGCTAGCGGGGGGGCCGGGGGAGCTGTTTTTT. Residues: CASSYGLAGGPGELFF.

This rearrangement joins TRBV29-1 to TRBJ2-5; tentatively, D is TRBD1 (5 bases). Germline assignment: CDR1 SQVTM and CDR2 ANQGSEA. The CDR3 loop spans 12 amino acids. Trimming pared 7 bases from V and 1 base from J, leaving 10 bases between. CDR3 DNA: TGCAGCGGATTGGGGCCCCAAGAGACCCAGTACTTC. Protein product: CSGLGPQETQYF.

This clonotype was seen ten or more times. The genes are TRBV20-1 and TRBJ2-1, with 13 bases matching TRBD2. The CDR3 spans 15 residues. The trim removed 5 bases at V and 6 bases at J, leaving 7 bases unmatched. Germline V CDR1 and CDR2: DFQATT, SNEGSKA (reference sequence). The CDR3 coding sequence is TGCAGTGCTCATACTAGCGGGGGGGCGCTCAATGAGCAGTTCTTC. This encodes CSAHTSGGALNEQFF.

The chain recombines TRBV5-1 with TRBJ2-5, with 10 bases matching TRBD2. Germline V gene sequence: CDR1 SGHRS, CDR2 YFSETQ. The J segment lost 3 bases and the V segment lost 4 bases, leaving 6 bases of the junction unmatched. The CDR3 consists of 15 residues. The CDR3 DNA reads TGCGCCAGCAGCCTAGGGACTAGCGTAGAAGAGACCCAGTACTTC. This gives the protein CASSLGTSVEETQYF.

This clonotype was observed at least ten times. The rearrangement joins TRBV6-2 or TRBV6-3 to TRBJ2-1; tentatively, D is TRBD2 (6 bases). V was cut by 6 bases and J by 7 bases, with 19 bases left in between. The CDR3 length is 15 residues. CDR1 and CDR2 from the germline V gene are MNHEY and SVGEGT. The CDR3 spells CASSTRAGLRNEQFF. Written as DNA, the CDR3 is TGTGCCAGCAGCACCCGAGCGGGTCTCAGGAATGAGCAGTTCTTC.

This clonotype showed up many times. Germline and junction disagree at one end, which may indicate a read error. The CDR3 DNA sequence: TGTGCCAGCAGGTTAGGCCATGAGCAGTTCTTC. Protein product: CASRLGHEQFF. V gene TRBV12-3 or TRBV12-4 combines with J gene TRBJ2-1; no definite D call. CDR3 length: 11 residues.

The chain links TRBV20-1 to TRBJ1-1; 7 bases are shared with TRBD1. The CDR3 runs to 8 residues. V lost 7 bases, J lost 14 bases, and 4 bases stayed unmatched. Germline loops: CDR1 DFQATT, CDR2 SNEGSKA (reference sequence). The CDR3 DNA reads as TGCAGTGGGGGACAGAGCTTCTTT. Encoded protein: CSGGQSFF.

This clonotype was counted once. The chain is built from TRBV20-1 and TRBJ2-7; the D gene is possibly TRBD2 (5 bases). The V end was cut by 0 bases, the J end by 3 bases, with 15 bases between. The CDR3 sequence is 15 residues long. Germline CDR1 DFQATT, CDR2 SNEGSKA (reference sequence). Here the CDR3 reads CSARDVTGSSYEQYF. In DNA form, the CDR3 reads TGCAGTGCTAGAGATGTCACGGGGTCGAGCTACGAGCAGTACTTC.

The V and J genes are TRBV28 and TRBJ2-5; 12 bases match TRBD2. The V gene's germline CDR1 is MDHEN and CDR2 SYDVKM. J lost 4 bases, V lost 5 bases, and 5 bases had no gene match. The CDR3 spans 15 residues. The CDR3 is CASSRLAGALETQYF. The CDR3 bases are TGTGCCAGCAGTAGACTAGCGGGAGCCTTAGAGACCCAGTACTTC.

This clonotype came up a few times. The V gene is TRBV6-5, the J gene TRBJ2-3, with 10 bases matching TRBD2. The J segment lost 2 bases and the V segment lost 2 bases, leaving 4 bases of the junction unmatched. This CDR3 has 16 amino acids. Germline CDR1 MNHEY, CDR2 SVGAGI. For the CDR3, the DNA is TGTGCCAGCAGTTACGGCCTAGCGGGGGCCACAGATACGCAGTATTTT. Amino acids: CASSYGLAGATDTQYF.

This clonotype was seen a handful of times. The chain uses TRBV12-3 or TRBV12-4 and TRBJ2-1; 12 nucleotides align to TRBD2. The V gene end was trimmed by 7 bases and the J gene end by 5 bases; junction bases not matched to a gene: 3. The CDR3 loop spans 14 amino acids. CDR3: CASTGLAGNNEQFF. The CDR3 bases are TGTGCCAGCACGGGACTAGCGGGCAACAATGAGCAGTTCTTC.

The rearrangement links TRBV10-3 to TRBJ1-1; no clear D. This CDR3 has 14 amino acids. With 0 bases removed from V and 7 bases from J, the gap between germline ends came to 12 bases. The germline CDR1 and CDR2 sequences are ENHRY and SYGVKD. CDR3 DNA sequence: TGTGCCATCAGTGAGTCGTCGGCATCGGTTGAAGCTTTCTTT. Translated: CAISESSASVEAFF.

This clonotype was found a few times. The CDR3 sequence: CASSLYQGRQETQYF. The CDR3 bases are TGTGCCAGCAGCTTATATCAGGGGCGGCAAGAGACCCAGTACTTC. The chain carries TRBV7-7 and TRBJ2-5, with a possible D match to TRBD1 (6 bases). The germline V and J ends were trimmed by 2 bases and 2 bases, with 12 bases remaining between them. Germline V CDR1 and CDR2: SSHAT, FNYEAQ (reference sequence). This CDR3 is 15 amino acids long.

This clonotype was observed a few times. The rearrangement joins TRBV20-1 to TRBJ1-2; 11 bases match TRBD1. The CDR3 totals 11 residues. With V trimmed by 5 bases and J by 12 bases, 5 bases remained unmatched. Germline assignment: CDR1 DFQATT and CDR2 SNEGSKA (reference sequence). The CDR3 sequence: CSAGGQGVHTF. The CDR3 bases are TGCAGTGCTGGGGGACAGGGGGTCCACACCTTC.

The sample holds a few counts of this clonotype. This chain joins TRBV20-1 and TRBJ2-7; the match to TRBD2 covers 7 bases. The CDR3 length is 12 residues. V lost 5 bases and J lost 0; bases outside the gene matches: 1. The germline V gene encodes CDR1 DFQATT and CDR2 SNEGSKA (reference sequence). DNA for the CDR3: TGCAGTGCTGGGGACTACTCCTACGAGCAGTACTTC. This translates into CSAGDYSYEQYF.

Only a few counts were recorded for this clonotype. The J gene is TRBJ1-2, the V gene TRBV20-1, with TRBD1 matching over 9 bases. The V gene's germline CDR1 is DFQATT and CDR2 SNEGSKA (reference sequence). The CDR3 has 14 amino acids. J gave up 2 bases and V 3 bases, and 4 bases lay outside the gene matches. CDR3 sequence: CSASYGTGNYGYTF. The CDR3 DNA reads TGCAGTGCTAGTTACGGGACAGGGAACTATGGCTACACCTTC.

This clonotype came up a few times. This chain joins TRBV6-2 or TRBV6-3 and TRBJ2-5; D is ambiguous. The V gene's germline CDR1 is MNHEY and CDR2 SVGEGT. V was shortened by 2 bases and J by 2 bases, with 12 bases between the two germline ends. The CDR3 runs to 15 residues. The CDR3 region is CASSYRWTVQETQYF. For the CDR3, the DNA is TGTGCCAGCAGTTACCGTTGGACGGTTCAAGAGACCCAGTACTTC.

This clonotype has a count of ten or more. Here the CDR3 DNA reads TGTGCCAGCAGTCTGTCTTACTCTGGAAACACCATATATTTT. It is translated as CASSLSYSGNTIYF. The chain is built from TRBV12-3 or TRBV12-4 and TRBJ1-3; D is unresolved. CDR3 length: 14 amino acids. Trimming pared 5 bases from V and 0 bases from J, leaving 8 bases between.

The chain is built from TRBV5-1 and TRBJ2-1; maybe TRBD1 (6 bases). CDR3 length: 13 amino acids. V gave up 0 bases and J gave up 9 bases, with 10 bases separating them. Germline V gives CDR1 SGHRS, CDR2 YFSETQ. The DNA of the CDR3 is TGCGCCAGCAGCTTGGGACAGGTCGGTGAGCAGTTCTTC. It yields the protein CASSLGQVGEQFF.